A selection of T cell receptor beta chains follows, all from one sample in a study of control samples from healthy donors and cancer patients. The assay was immunoSEQ multiplex PCR, and TCRdb's table has in-frame clones only and misses some. The sample holds tens of thousands of clones, 95% to 97% seen once. What was sequenced was blood. Every receptor here comes from a woman in her twenties or thirties in good health. CDR3s leave out the opening cysteine and the closing phenylalanine or tryptophan.

v_gene	j_gene	CDR3aa
TRBV2	TRBJ2-7	ASSKGHRDRSYEQY
TRBV6-5	TRBJ2-5	ASSNRGHQETQY
TRBV6-6	TRBJ2-7	ATSAGYVNEQY
TRBV13	TRBJ2-1	ASSPYTRDRGRDSYNEQF
TRBV28	TRBJ1-1	ASSSSPKAF
TRBV3-1/TRBV3-2	TRBJ1-1	ASSQDPGGTEAF
TRBV18	TRBJ2-3	ASSTREIDTQY
TRBV3-1/TRBV3-2	TRBJ2-1	ASSLGPGETYNEQF
TRBV15	TRBJ1-3	ATSRGSRDRFSGNTIY
TRBV7-6	TRBJ2-7	ASSLGSASGRNEQY
TRBV19	TRBJ1-1	ASSVLRGPEAF
TRBV7-2	TRBJ1-1	ASSLVLGAVGTEAF
TRBV27	TRBJ2-3	ASSLEGMARDTQY
TRBV10-3	TRBJ1-6	ATNSGKNSPLH
TRBV27	TRBJ1-1	ASSLLQFEAF
TRBV5-6	TRBJ1-3	ASSLGLSGNTIY
TRBV28	TRBJ1-3	ASTTGWDGNTIY
TRBV2	TRBJ2-3	ASCLARDTQY
TRBV27	TRBJ2-1	ASSLKGSPQF
TRBV19	TRBJ1-3	ASSPDISGNTIY
TRBV9	TRBJ2-7	ASSGGANYEQY
TRBV28	TRBJ2-1	ASSKSGTSGRGGYNEQF
TRBV29-1	TRBJ1-1	SVGVLGGSDTEAF
TRBV9	TRBJ2-1	ASSVDLGTSSYNEQF
TRBV6-6	TRBJ2-3	ASSRLEGSGDTQY
TRBV4-1	TRBJ2-7	ASSQALGPNYEQY
TRBV12-3/TRBV12-4	TRBJ2-2	ASRDLIPGELF
TRBV28	TRBJ1-4	ASSSGTVDEKLF
TRBV6-5	TRBJ2-3	ASSTTSGSADTQY
TRBV24-1	TRBJ2-7	ATSDSHGTGPYEQY
TRBV18	TRBJ1-2	ASSKQTGTANYGYT
TRBV12-3/TRBV12-4	TRBJ2-3	ASSLLGDTQY
TRBV7-9	TRBJ2-1	ASSMPEQF
TRBV27	TRBJ2-7	ASSLNSGVYEQY
TRBV24-1	TRBJ1-1	ATSEGVDTEAF
TRBV7-9	TRBJ2-3	ASSSISDTQY
TRBV5-4	TRBJ2-1	ASSGGASGKGEQF
TRBV28	TRBJ2-7	ASTLPPYEQY
TRBV2	TRBJ1-5	ASRPGRSNQPQH
TRBV10-3	TRBJ2-7	AISDRTSGPYEQY
TRBV28	TRBJ2-5	ASSLFPGLSQETQY
TRBV5-1	TRBJ2-7	ASRSGTGSREQY
TRBV30	TRBJ2-7	AWRGPADEQY
TRBV28	TRBJ2-7	ASSLSEGGTTYEQY
TRBV5-1	TRBJ2-1	ASSLQGASSYNEQF
TRBV7-9	TRBJ1-5	ASSFGGNQPQH
TRBV18	TRBJ1-1	ASSLGGPRNTEAF
TRBV10-3	TRBJ1-2	AISQGAQDGYT
TRBV27	TRBJ2-7	ASRLLMGSYEQY
TRBV9	TRBJ1-4	ASSSGWENEKLF
TRBV28	TRBJ2-4	ASSPGRGIIAKNIQY
TRBV6-5	TRBJ1-1	ASSIDSWAEAF
TRBV5-1	TRBJ2-1	ASSLRSVAYNEQF
TRBV5-6	TRBJ2-1	ASSLEGSTYNEQF
TRBV6-4	TRBJ2-3	ASSDSGGSTDTQY
TRBV29-1	TRBJ2-7	SVRTGGGYEQY
TRBV27	TRBJ1-4	ASTLSGGNNEKLF
TRBV9	TRBJ1-5	ASSTAGGNQPQH
TRBV29-1	TRBJ2-1	SVAPGQGSSNEQF